This T cell receptor beta chain was identified in a study of CD8 T cells in ankylosing spondylitis (TCRdb year 2017). A note on the overall study: The study profiled T cell receptor beta repertoires in healthy donors and ankylosing spondylitis patients to find disease-linked TCR variants. Peripheral blood samples were taken, and synovial fluid was additionally collected from ankylosing spondylitis patients. In total, the full study cohort was made up of roughly 110 healthy donors and 25 to 30 ankylosing spondylitis patients. Broad study findings and their caveats: A CD8+ phenotype was shown by the disease-linked clones, which were found at relatively low frequencies in peripheral blood. Blood from ankylosing spondylitis patients appeared to be characterized by a TCR beta motif composed of several highly homologous amino acid variants. The disease-linked clones were reported as significantly enriched in matched synovial fluid samples from ankylosing spondylitis patients. Some TCR beta motif variants had previously been reported in synovial fluid and blood of reactive arthritis patients, which suggested common disease-initiation mechanisms.

These reads were obtained on an Illumina HiSeq 2500. Quantitative 5'-RACE with molecular barcodes was used to prepare TCR beta libraries. In the paper's pipeline: A new computational method based on a probabilistic model of VDJ rearrangement was used to identify disease-linked TCR variants. TCRdb itself trimmed the public reads at Q25 with fastp, ran MiXCR and retained productive beta chains. CDR3 protein sequences are deduplicated, and each keeps its most common genes and DNA. These V and J calls derive from TCRdb rather than the authors' analysis. Within this sample are 700,000 to 1,000,000 distinct CDR3 sequences, with over 9.5% of them counted one time only. The ten top clones hold roughly 0.51% of the sample. Taken from the germline V gene (reference sequence), the CDR1 and CDR2 loops are DFQATT and SNEGSKA. At the junction V is shortened by 2 bases and J by 4 bases; bases outside the gene matches: 8. The CDR3, from cysteine to phenylalanine, totals 15 residues. Here the CDR3 DNA is all that survives: 45 bases in frame from base 1.

This clonotype showed up just a few times. Its antigen is still unknown. No quality values exist for individual bases; no much larger clone is one base distant. The sequence joins TRBV20-1 to TRBJ2-3; 8 bases in the junction line up with TRBD2. This clonotype originated in a male donor with ankylosing spondylitis. What was sequenced was blood, either unsorted or a sorted T cell fraction (not recorded which). The nucleotide sequence reads TGCAGTGCTAGACCGCCGGGACTAGTCTCAGATACGCAGTATTTT. This gives the protein CSARPPGLVSDTQYF.